These 6 T cell receptor beta chains were sequenced from one sample in a study of control samples from healthy donors and cancer patients. Using immunoSEQ multiplex PCR, the repertoire was profiled, and TCRdb retains in-frame clones only, with some absent. The sample holds about 60,000 clones; 70% to 90% are singletons and the top ten take approximately 3.8%. What was sequenced was blood. The receptor source for this set is a man aged 50 to 59 in good health.

The chain is built from TRBV4-3 and TRBJ1-2; 10 nucleotides match TRBD1. From germline, CDR1 is LGHNA and CDR2 YSLEER. The V segment lost 1 base and the J segment 8 bases; nucleotides outside the gene matches: 16. The CDR3 runs to 18 residues. CDR3 amino acids: CASSQVGSKGTGVLGYTF. The DNA for the CDR3 is TGCGCCAGCAGCCAAGTCGGGAGTAAGGGGACAGGGGTTTTAGGCTACACCTTC.

The J gene is TRBJ2-7, the V gene TRBV5-1; 9 bases are a match to TRBD1. Germline-derived CDR1 and CDR2 are SGHRS and YFSETQ. The CDR3 consists of 15 residues. After removal of 2 bases from V and 4 bases from J, the junction contained 7 bases not matched to a gene. This CDR3 reads CASSFQTGGVYEQYF. The CDR3 DNA sequence: TGCGCCAGCAGCTTCCAGACAGGGGGAGTGTACGAGCAGTACTTC.

The V gene is TRBV12-3 or TRBV12-4, the J gene TRBJ1-2; no reliable D call. The CDR3 covers 13 residues. The V end lost 1 base, the J end lost 8 bases, and 11 bases lay between the germline ends. The CDR3 region has the DNA TGTGCCAGCAGTTTAGGGGGAAGTTGGGGCTACACCTTC. The encoded protein is CASSLGGSWGYTF.

The rearrangement uses TRBV7-6 and TRBJ2-7; no reliable D call. In germline, CDR1 is SGHVS, CDR2 FNYEAQ. Trimming left V 0 bases short and J 4 bases short, with 16 bases between. CDR3 length: 16 residues. The CDR3, as DNA: TGTGCCAGCAGCTTAGCGGGCCCCCAGCAGGTTTACGAGCAGTACTTC. It translates to CASSLAGPQQVYEQYF.

The rearrangement joins TRBV28 to TRBJ2-3; 14 nucleotides agree with TRBD2. The CDR3 is made up of 17 amino acids. Germline-derived CDR1 and CDR2 are MDHEN and SYDVKM. The ends lost 6 bases at V and 3 bases at J; junction bases unmatched: 8. The CDR3 loop is CASRPRLAGGPTDTQYF. The CDR3 region has the DNA TGTGCCAGCAGACCTCGACTAGCGGGAGGGCCGACAGATACGCAGTATTTT.

The chain has TRBV5-1 and TRBJ2-6, with D perhaps matching TRBD1 or TRBD2 (5 bases each). Between the trimmed V and J ends, which lost 1 base and 1 base, there was a span of 12 bases. The CDR3 is 17 amino acids. Germline CDR1 is SGHRS and CDR2 is YFSETQ. CDR3 in amino acids: CASSLIGEKSGANVLTF. The CDR3 DNA sequence: TGCGCCAGCAGCTTGATAGGGGAGAAGTCTGGGGCCAACGTCCTGACTTTC.